Each of the 11 T cell receptor beta chains below was sequenced from the same sample in a study of cytomegalovirus exposure and HLA in healthy donors. The PCR made use of 60 Vbeta and 13 Jbeta primers. TCRdb's copy holds only in-frame clones and misses some; the assay was immunoSEQ multiplex PCR. This table has approximately 79,000 clones, about four fifths appearing once. Source material: PBMCs. These receptors were taken from a man aged 40-55 years in good health and CMV-seronegative.

J is TRBJ2-1 and V is TRBV9, with 14 bases aligning to TRBD2. V gave up 2 bases and J gave up 0 bases; unmatched junction bases: 4. CDR1 SGDLS and CDR2 YYNGEE come from the germline V gene. The CDR3 runs 18 residues. This CDR3 is CASSVGLAGGLSYNEQFF. DNA of the CDR3: TGTGCCAGCAGCGTTGGACTAGCGGGAGGCCTCTCCTACAATGAGCAGTTCTTC.

In the case of this clone: Other DNA sequences of this sample code for an identical CDR3. V usage is TRBV5-1 and J usage is TRBJ1-1; TRBD1 aligns across 7 bases. The J segment lost 4 bases and the V segment lost 4 bases, leaving 7 bases of the junction unmatched. This CDR3 region has 14 residues. Germline V gives CDR1 SGHRS, CDR2 YFSETQ. This CDR3 is CASSKGQPGTEAFF. CDR3 coding DNA: TGCGCCAGCAGCAAGGGACAGCCGGGCACTGAAGCTTTCTTT.

The chain joins TRBV6-6 to TRBJ1-5; a weak D match, TRBD1 (6 bases). V was cut by 6 bases and J by 5 bases, with 11 bases left in between. CDR1 MNHNY and CDR2 SVGAGI come from the germline V gene (reference sequence). The CDR3 sequence is 13 residues long. The CDR3 sequence is CASSRTEDQPQHF. The CDR3 bases are TGTGCCAGCAGCCGGACAGAAGATCAGCCCCAGCATTTT.

The genes are TRBV18 and TRBJ1-1; 9 bases agree with TRBD1. The germline V gene has CDR1 KGHSH and CDR2 LQKENI. The CDR3 covers 16 residues. Trimming cost V 4 bases and J 3 bases; bases outside gene matches: 9. CDR3 sequence: CASSRNRGHEYTEAFF. The CDR3 coding sequence is TGTGCCAGCTCACGAAACAGGGGGCACGAGTACACTGAAGCTTTCTTT.

This rearrangement joins TRBV27 to TRBJ1-2; 7 bases fit TRBD1. The CDR3 spans 14 residues. V shed 5 bases and J 6 bases; nucleotides not matched to a gene: 9. CDR1 and CDR2 (germline): MNHEY, SMNVEV (reference sequence). This CDR3 is CASSRRTGPNGYTF. The CDR3 coding sequence is TGTGCCAGCAGTCGACGGACAGGCCCAAATGGCTACACCTTC.

The chain joins TRBV6-1 to TRBJ2-7; TRBD2 aligns across 9 bases. Trimming took 0 bases from V and 0 from J; bases not matched to a gene: 0. Germline V gene data show CDR1 as MNHNS and CDR2 as SASEGT. The CDR3 extends over 15 amino acids. The CDR3 spells CASSEAAGGSYEQYF. The CDR3 DNA follows: TGTGCCAGCAGTGAAGCAGCGGGAGGCTCCTACGAGCAGTACTTC.

A few counts support this clone. The genes are TRBV6-5 and TRBJ2-5; the D gene is possibly TRBD2 (6 bases). In germline, CDR1 is MNHEY, CDR2 SVGAGI. This CDR3 is built from 13 residues. V lost 2 bases and J 3 bases, leaving 7 bases between the germline ends. The DNA for the CDR3 is TGTGCCAGCAGTTACCCGGGGGAAGAGACCCAGTACTTC. It is translated as CASSYPGEETQYF.

The DNA of the CDR3 is TGTGCCAGCAGTGCCCCGGGGACAGAGGTGAAGAAACTGTTTTTT. Amino acid sequence: CASSAPGTEVKKLFF. The chain recombines TRBV25-1 with TRBJ1-4; 7 positions agree with TRBD1. V shed 4 bases, J shed 11 bases, and the junction held 13 bases outside the gene matches. The CDR3 has 15 amino acids. Germline lookup yields CDR1 MGHDK and CDR2 SYGVNS.

This chain joins TRBV6-6 and TRBJ1-1, with 9 bases identical to TRBD1. Losses at the gene ends were 7 bases for V and 4 bases for J; bases not matched to a gene: 7. CDR3 length: 14 amino acids. The germline CDR1 and CDR2 sequences are MNHNY and SVGAGI (reference sequence). The CDR3 region has the DNA TGTGCCAGCAAATTGGGACAGGGTTCCACTGAAGCTTTCTTT. Translated: CASKLGQGSTEAFF.

The chain uses TRBV2 and TRBJ1-6; no clear D. This CDR3 comprises 13 residues. The V gene lost 8 bases and the J gene lost 6 bases, with 11 bases spanning the gap. Germline V gene lookup returns CDR1 SNHLY and CDR2 FYNNEI. CDR3 in amino acids: CASSRGVNSPLHF. The CDR3 region has the DNA TGTGCCAGCTCCCGCGGGGTTAATTCACCCCTCCACTTT.

Of note for this clone: At one end the junction does not follow the germline gene, possibly because of a read error. This chain connects TRBV27 to TRBJ2-4, with TRBD1 as a possible D gene (6 bases). Germline V gene lookup returns CDR1 MNHEY and CDR2 SMNVEV (reference sequence). This CDR3 region has 16 residues. CDR3 in amino acids: CASSLIGVGQINSQYF. The DNA for the CDR3 is TGTGCCAGCAGTTTAATCGGGGTAGGACAGATAAACAGTCAGTACTTC.